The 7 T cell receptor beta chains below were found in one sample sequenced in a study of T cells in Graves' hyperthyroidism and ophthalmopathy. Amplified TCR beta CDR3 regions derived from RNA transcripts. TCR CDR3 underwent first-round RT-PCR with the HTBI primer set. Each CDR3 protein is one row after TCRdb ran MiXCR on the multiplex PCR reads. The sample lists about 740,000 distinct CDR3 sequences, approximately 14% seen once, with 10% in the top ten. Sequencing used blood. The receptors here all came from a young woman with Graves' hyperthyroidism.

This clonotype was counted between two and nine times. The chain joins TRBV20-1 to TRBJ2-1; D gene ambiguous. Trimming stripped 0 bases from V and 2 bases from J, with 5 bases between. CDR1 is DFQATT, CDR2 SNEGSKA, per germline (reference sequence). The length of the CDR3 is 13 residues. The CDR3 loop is CSARDGAYNEQFF. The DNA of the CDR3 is TGCAGTGCTAGAGATGGAGCCTACAATGAGCAGTTCTTC.

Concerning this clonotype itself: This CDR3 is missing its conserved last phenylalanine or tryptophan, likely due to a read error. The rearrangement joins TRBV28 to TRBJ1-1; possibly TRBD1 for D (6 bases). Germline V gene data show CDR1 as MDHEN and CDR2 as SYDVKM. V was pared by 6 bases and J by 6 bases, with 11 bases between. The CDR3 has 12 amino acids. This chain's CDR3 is CASREQGSEAFL. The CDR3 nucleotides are TGTGCCAGCAGGGAACAGGGTTCTGAAGCTTTCCTT.

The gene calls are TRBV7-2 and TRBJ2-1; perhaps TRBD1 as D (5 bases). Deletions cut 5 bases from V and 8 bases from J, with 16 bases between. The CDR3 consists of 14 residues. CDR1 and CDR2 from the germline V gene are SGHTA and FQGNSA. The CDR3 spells CASSAQGGLDEQFF. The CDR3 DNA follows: TGTGCCAGCAGCGCCCAGGGCGGTTTAGATGAGCAGTTCTTC.

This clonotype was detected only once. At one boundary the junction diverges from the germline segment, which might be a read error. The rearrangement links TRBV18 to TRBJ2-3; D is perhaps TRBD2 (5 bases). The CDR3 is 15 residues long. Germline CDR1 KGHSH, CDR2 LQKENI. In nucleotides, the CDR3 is TGTGCCAGCTCCCCACGACGGGAAAACACAGATACGCAGTATTTT. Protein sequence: CASSPRRENTDTQYF.

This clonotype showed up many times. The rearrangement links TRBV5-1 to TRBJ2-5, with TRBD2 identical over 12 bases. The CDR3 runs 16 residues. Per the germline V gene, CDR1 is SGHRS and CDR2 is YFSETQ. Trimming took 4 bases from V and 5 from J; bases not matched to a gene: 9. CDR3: CASSEGTSGFKETQYF. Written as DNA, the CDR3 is TGCGCCAGCAGCGAGGGGACTAGCGGGTTTAAGGAGACCCAGTACTTC.

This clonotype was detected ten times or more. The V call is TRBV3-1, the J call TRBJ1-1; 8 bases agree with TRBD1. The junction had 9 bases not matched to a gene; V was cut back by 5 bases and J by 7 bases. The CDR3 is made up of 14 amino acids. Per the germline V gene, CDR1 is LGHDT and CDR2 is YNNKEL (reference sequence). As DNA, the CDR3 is TGTGCCAGCAGCTTCCGGGACAGGCTCTTTGAAGCTTTCTTT. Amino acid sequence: CASSFRDRLFEAFF.

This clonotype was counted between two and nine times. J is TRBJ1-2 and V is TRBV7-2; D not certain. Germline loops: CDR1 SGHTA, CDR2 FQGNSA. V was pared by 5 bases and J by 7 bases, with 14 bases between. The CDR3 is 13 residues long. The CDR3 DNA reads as TGTGCCAGCAGCGAGGGAGTTCCGGGTGGCTACACCTTC. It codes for CASSEGVPGGYTF.